This T cell receptor (beta chain) was captured by sequencing in a study of blood T cell repertoires in COVID-19. Study-level background: Acute-phase and convalescent COVID-19 samples originated in the United States, Italy and Spain. PBMCs, B-cell-depleted T cells, or T cells were the source of the cDNA or gDNA that made up the material.

Methods used by the authors: The authors estimated nucleated cell counts from reference gene primer amplification. Using immunoSEQ multiplex PCR, the repertoire was profiled, and TCRdb retains in-frame clones only, with some absent. The D gene and trimming were derived from the DNA, and the V and J assignments and clone size from that table. Here the sample spans approximately 69,000 clones, roughly 86% being singletons. CDR1 MDHEN and CDR2 SYDVKM come from the germline V gene. V trimming: 6 bases; J trimming: 3 bases; junction bases outside the gene matches: 4. The length of the CDR3 is 13 residues.

Specimen: peripheral blood. The TCR comes from a man between 45 and 60 years old with acute or convalescent COVID-19. The chain employs TRBV28 and TRBJ2-5, with 7 bases fitting TRBD1. CDR3 protein: CASSSGTEETQYF. The CDR3 coding sequence is TGTGCCAGCAGCTCCGGGACAGAAGAGACCCAGTACTTC. Complete variable domain (other parts from reference TRBV28 and TRBJ2-5): DVKVTQSSRYLVKRTGEKVFLECVQDMDHENMFWYRQDPGLGLRLIYFSYDVKMKEKGDIPEGYSVSREKKERFSLILESASTNQTSMYLCASSSGTEETQYFGPGTRLLVL.